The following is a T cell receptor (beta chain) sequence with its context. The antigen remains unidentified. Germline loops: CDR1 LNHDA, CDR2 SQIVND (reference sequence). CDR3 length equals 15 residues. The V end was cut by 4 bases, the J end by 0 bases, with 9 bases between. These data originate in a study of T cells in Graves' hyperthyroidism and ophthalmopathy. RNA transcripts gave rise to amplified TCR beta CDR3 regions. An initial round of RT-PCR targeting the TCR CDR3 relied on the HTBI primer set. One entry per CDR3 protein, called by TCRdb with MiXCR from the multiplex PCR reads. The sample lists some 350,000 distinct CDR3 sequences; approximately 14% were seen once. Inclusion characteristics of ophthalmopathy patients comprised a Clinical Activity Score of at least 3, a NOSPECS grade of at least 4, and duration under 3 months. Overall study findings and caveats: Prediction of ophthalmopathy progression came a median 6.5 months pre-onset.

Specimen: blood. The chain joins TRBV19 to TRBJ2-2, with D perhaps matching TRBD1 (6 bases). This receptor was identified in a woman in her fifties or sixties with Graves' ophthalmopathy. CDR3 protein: CASSTQGTNTGELFF. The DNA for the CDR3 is TGTGCCAGTAGTACGCAGGGGACGAACACCGGGGAGCTGTTTTTT.